These 17 T cell receptor beta chains were sequenced from one sample in a study of control samples from healthy donors and cancer patients. This table comes from immunoSEQ multiplex PCR, and its TCRdb copy is limited to in-frame clones, with some not included. The sample lists some 140,000 clones, roughly 90% occurring once. Sequencing used blood. These receptors came from a man under 40 in good health.

The rearrangement links TRBV5-5 to TRBJ1-1; perhaps TRBD1 as D (6 bases). The CDR3 has 14 amino acids. V lost 4 bases, J lost 10 bases, and 20 bases lay in between. Germline lookup yields CDR1 SGHKS and CDR2 YYEKEE (reference sequence). The CDR3 is CASSDRTGATTAFF. CDR3 nucleotide sequence: TGTGCCAGCAGCGATAGAACGGGGGCTACGACAGCTTTCTTT.

The chain couples TRBV28 to TRBJ1-6; perhaps TRBD1 as D (6 bases). The germline V and J ends were trimmed by 6 bases and 7 bases, with 16 bases remaining between them. Germline V gives CDR1 MDHEN, CDR2 SYDVKM. This CDR3 comprises 15 residues. The DNA for the CDR3 is TGTGCCAGCAGGGGGAGGACAGATCGGAATTCACCCCTCCACTTT. This translates into CASRGRTDRNSPLHF.

CDR3 amino acids: CASSRRLAAYEQYF. CDR3 DNA: TGTGCCAGCAGCCGCCGGTTAGCGGCTTACGAGCAGTACTTC. The chain carries TRBV13 and TRBJ2-7; D is possibly TRBD2 (6 bases). The CDR3 runs to 14 residues. Germline CDR1 is PRHDT and CDR2 is FYEKMQ (reference sequence). V was shortened by 5 bases and J by 4 bases, with 15 bases between the two germline ends. Supplemented by reference TRBV13 and TRBJ2-7, the full variable domain reads AAGVIQSPRHLIKEKRETATLKCYPIPRHDTVYWYQQGPGQDPQFLISFYEKMQSDKGSIPDRFSAQQFSDYHSELNMSSLELGDSALYFCASSRRLAAYEQYFGPGTRLTVT.

The rearrangement uses TRBV19 and TRBJ2-5; the D gene is possibly TRBD2 (5 bases). CDR1 and CDR2 from the germline V gene are LNHDA and SQIVND (reference sequence). Trimming removed 6 bases from V and 3 bases from J, with 17 bases in between. The CDR3 has 15 residues. The CDR3 region is CASRPLDWAKETQYF. The CDR3 DNA is TGTGCCAGTAGACCCCTGGACTGGGCAAAAGAGACCCAGTACTTC.

This chain connects TRBV3-1 (or the pseudogene TRBV3-2) to TRBJ2-7; TRBD2 matches 10 bases. Looked up from germline, CDR1 is LGHDT and CDR2 is YNNKEL (reference sequence). This CDR3 is 15 amino acids long. J gave up 5 bases and V 1 base, and 5 bases lay outside the gene matches. The CDR3 DNA sequence: TGTGCCAGCAGCCAAGGAAGGCTAGCGGGAGACGAGCAGTACTTC. It specifies CASSQGRLAGDEQYF.

The chain employs TRBV29-1 and TRBJ2-2; 8 bases are a match to TRBD2. The CDR3 contains 13 residues. With 5 bases clipped from V and 6 bases from J, the junction kept 5 bases outside the gene matches. Germline V gene lookup returns CDR1 SQVTM and CDR2 ANQGSEA. In nucleotides, the CDR3 is TGCAGCGTTCAAATCGGGAGGGCCGGGGAGCTGTTTTTT. This encodes CSVQIGRAGELFF.

CDR3 sequence reads: CATSSPRQDQGSLLEAFF. The CDR3 DNA follows: TGTGCGACCTCCTCCCCACGACAGGATCAAGGGTCTTTGCTTGAAGCTTTCTTT. The V and J genes are TRBV2 and TRBJ1-1, with D perhaps matching TRBD1 (6 bases). Germline CDR1 is SNHLY and CDR2 is FYNNEI. The CDR3 covers 18 residues.

This clone was seen a single time. The V and J genes are TRBV6-2 or TRBV6-3 and TRBJ2-7, with TRBD2 matching over 10 bases. V lost 2 bases, J lost 0 bases, and 4 bases stayed unmatched. Germline CDR1 MNHEY, CDR2 SVGEGT. The CDR3 has 16 residues. As DNA, the CDR3 is TGTGCCAGCAGTTACCTAACTAGCGGGGTCTCCTACGAGCAGTACTTC. Translating gives CASSYLTSGVSYEQYF.

The V call is TRBV27, the J call TRBJ1-1; 7 bases map to TRBD1. This CDR3 is built from 14 residues. After removal of 5 bases from V and 0 bases from J, the junction contained 3 bases not matched to a gene. CDR1 and CDR2 (germline): MNHEY, SMNVEV (reference sequence). The CDR3 DNA is TGTGCCAGCAGTCCCGGGACAGTGAACACTGAAGCTTTCTTT. Translating it yields CASSPGTVNTEAFF.

V is TRBV6-4 and J is TRBJ2-2; D not resolved. The CDR3 loop spans 14 amino acids. In germline, CDR1 is MRHNA, CDR2 SNTAGT. V gave up 4 bases and J gave up 1 base, with 7 bases separating them. The CDR3 DNA is TGTGCCAGCAGTGGATCCTTGAACACCGGGGAGCTGTTTTTT. It codes for CASSGSLNTGELFF.

V and J are TRBV5-4 and TRBJ2-5; either TRBD1 or TRBD2 may fit D (5 bases each). The CDR3 sequence is 14 residues long. V gave up 0 bases and J gave up 2 bases, with 8 bases separating them. Germline loops: CDR1 SGHNT, CDR2 YYREEE (reference sequence). In DNA form, the CDR3 reads TGTGCCAGCAGCTTGGGAGGGGTTCAAGAGACCCAGTACTTC. As protein: CASSLGGVQETQYF.

The V call is TRBV28, the J call TRBJ2-1; D may correspond to TRBD1 or TRBD2 (5 bases each). The V end was cut by 2 bases, the J end by 5 bases, with 22 bases between. This CDR3 contains 18 residues. Germline assignment: CDR1 MDHEN and CDR2 SYDVKM. The chain's CDR3 is CASSLLMIRDGDDNEQFF. Written as DNA, the CDR3 is TGTGCCAGCAGTTTACTTATGATTAGGGACGGGGACGACAATGAGCAGTTCTTC.

The chain is built from TRBV5-5 and TRBJ2-2; maybe TRBD1 (5 bases). With 3 bases removed from V and 7 bases from J, the gap between germline ends came to 13 bases. The germline V gene has CDR1 SGHKS and CDR2 YYEKEE (reference sequence). The CDR3 consists of 14 residues. CDR3 bases: TGTGCCAGCAGCTACGTAGGGGTCGGCGGGGAGCTGTTTTTT. It codes for CASSYVGVGGELFF.

The J gene is TRBJ2-2, the V gene TRBV7-2, with 12 bases lining up with TRBD2. This CDR3 is 17 amino acids long. Germline CDR1 and CDR2: SGHTA and FQGNSA. Trimming at V came to 1 base and at J to 7 bases, leaving 7 bases not matched to a gene. CDR3 sequence: CASSLETSGRYGGELFF. The CDR3 DNA reads TGTGCCAGCAGCTTAGAGACTAGCGGGAGATATGGCGGGGAGCTGTTTTTT.

V gene TRBV2 combines with J gene TRBJ2-5; D unclear. The CDR3 loop spans 10 amino acids. The V end lost 6 bases, the J end lost 2 bases, and 1 base lay between the germline ends. Germline values: CDR1 SNHLY, CDR2 FYNNEI. CDR3 bases: TGTGCCAGCAGACAAGAGACCCAGTACTTC. It specifies CASRQETQYF.

The genes are TRBV5-4 and TRBJ2-5; D remains ambiguous. V lost 0 bases, J lost 0 bases, and 6 bases lay in between. The CDR3 is 14 residues long. Per the germline V gene, CDR1 is SGHNT and CDR2 is YYREEE (reference sequence). The CDR3 is CASSLAQYQETQYF. Here the CDR3 DNA reads TGTGCCAGCAGCTTGGCACAGTACCAAGAGACCCAGTACTTC.

The gene calls are TRBV7-2 and TRBJ2-1; 8 bases fit TRBD2. V lost 4 bases to trimming and J lost 5 bases; unmatched junction nucleotides: 7. Germline CDR1 reads SGHTA; CDR2 reads FQGNSA. This CDR3 region has 15 residues. The CDR3 protein is CASSSTGTRDNEQFF. In nucleotides, the CDR3 is TGTGCCAGCAGCTCGACCGGGACTAGAGACAATGAGCAGTTCTTC. The full variable domain, its missing parts supplied by reference TRBV7-2 and TRBJ2-1, is GAGVSQSPSNKVTEKGKDVELRCDPISGHTALYWYRQSLGQGLEFLIYFQGNSAPDKSGLPSDRFSAERTGGSVSTLTIQRTQQEDSAVYLCASSSTGTRDNEQFFGPGTRLTVL.